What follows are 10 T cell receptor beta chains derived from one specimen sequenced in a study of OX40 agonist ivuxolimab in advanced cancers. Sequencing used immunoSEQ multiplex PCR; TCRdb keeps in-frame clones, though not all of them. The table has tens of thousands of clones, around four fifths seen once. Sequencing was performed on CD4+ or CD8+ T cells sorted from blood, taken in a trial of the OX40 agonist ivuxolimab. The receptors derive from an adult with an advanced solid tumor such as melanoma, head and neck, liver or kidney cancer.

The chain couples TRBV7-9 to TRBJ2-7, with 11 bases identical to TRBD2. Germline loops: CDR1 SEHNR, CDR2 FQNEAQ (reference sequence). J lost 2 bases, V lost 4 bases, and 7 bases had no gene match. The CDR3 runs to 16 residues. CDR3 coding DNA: TGTGCCAGCAGCTCTTTAGCGGGAGGGCCCCCCTACGAGCAGTACTTC. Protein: CASSSLAGGPPYEQYF.

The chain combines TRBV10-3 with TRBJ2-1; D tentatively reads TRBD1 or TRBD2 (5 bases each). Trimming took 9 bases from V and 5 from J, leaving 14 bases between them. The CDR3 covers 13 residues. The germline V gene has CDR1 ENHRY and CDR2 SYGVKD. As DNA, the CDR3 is TGTGCCATGTCCCGGGACGGAAACAATGAGCAGTTCTTC. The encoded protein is CAMSRDGNNEQFF.

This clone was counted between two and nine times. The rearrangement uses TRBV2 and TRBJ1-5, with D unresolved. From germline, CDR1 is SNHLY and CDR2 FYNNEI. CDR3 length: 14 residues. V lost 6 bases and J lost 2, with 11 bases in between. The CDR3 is CASSGPGGNQPQHF. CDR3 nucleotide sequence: TGTGCCAGCAGCGGCCCCGGCGGCAATCAGCCCCAGCATTTT.

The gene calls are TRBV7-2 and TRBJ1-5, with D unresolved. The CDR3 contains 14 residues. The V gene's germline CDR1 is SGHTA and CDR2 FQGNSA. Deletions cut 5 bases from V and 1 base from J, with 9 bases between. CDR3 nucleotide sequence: TGTGCCAGCAGCAGTAGACAAAGCAATCAGCCCCAGCATTTT. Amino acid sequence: CASSSRQSNQPQHF.

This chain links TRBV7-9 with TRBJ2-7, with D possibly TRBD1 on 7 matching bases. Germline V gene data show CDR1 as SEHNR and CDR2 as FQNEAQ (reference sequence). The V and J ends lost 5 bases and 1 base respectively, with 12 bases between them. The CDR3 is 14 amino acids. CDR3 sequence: CASSPRDSSYEQYF. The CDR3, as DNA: TGTGCCAGCAGCCCGCGGGACAGTTCCTACGAGCAGTACTTC.

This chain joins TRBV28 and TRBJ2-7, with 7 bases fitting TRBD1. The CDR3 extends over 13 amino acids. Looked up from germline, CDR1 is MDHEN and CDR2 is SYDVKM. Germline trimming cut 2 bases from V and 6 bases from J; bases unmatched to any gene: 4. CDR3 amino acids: CASSLQTGIEQYF. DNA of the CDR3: TGTGCCAGCAGTTTACAGACAGGGATCGAGCAGTACTTC.

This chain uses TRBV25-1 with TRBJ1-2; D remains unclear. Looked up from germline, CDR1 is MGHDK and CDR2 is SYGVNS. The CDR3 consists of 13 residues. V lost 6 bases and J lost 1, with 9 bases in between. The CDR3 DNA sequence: TGTGCCAGCAGGCAGGATGTTAACTATGGCTACACCTTC. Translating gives CASRQDVNYGYTF.

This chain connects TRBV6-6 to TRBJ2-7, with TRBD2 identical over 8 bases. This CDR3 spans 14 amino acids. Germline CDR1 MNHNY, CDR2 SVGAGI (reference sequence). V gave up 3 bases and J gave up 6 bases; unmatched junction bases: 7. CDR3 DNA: TGTGCCAGCAGTTATGAGGCGGGAGGCTTCGAGCAGTACTTC. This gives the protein CASSYEAGGFEQYF.

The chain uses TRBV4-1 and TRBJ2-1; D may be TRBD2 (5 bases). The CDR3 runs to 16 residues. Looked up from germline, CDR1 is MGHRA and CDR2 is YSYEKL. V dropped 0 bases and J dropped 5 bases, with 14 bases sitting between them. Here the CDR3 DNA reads TGCGCCAGCAGCCAAGAGCAGCGGAGTTTAAACAATGAGCAGTTCTTC. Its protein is CASSQEQRSLNNEQFF.

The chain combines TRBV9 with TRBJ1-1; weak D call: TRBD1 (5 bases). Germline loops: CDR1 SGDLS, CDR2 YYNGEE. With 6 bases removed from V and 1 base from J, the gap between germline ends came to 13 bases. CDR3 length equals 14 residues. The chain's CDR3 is CASKNPGGNTEAFF. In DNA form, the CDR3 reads TGTGCCAGCAAAAACCCCGGGGGGAACACTGAAGCTTTCTTT.